These 5 T cell receptor beta chains were sequenced from one sample in a study of vaccination effects on CD4 cells after COVID-19. These receptors have no known antigen. Sequencing in the ViraFEST assay came after antigen-specific CD4+ T cells had been expanded with viral peptide pools, which were used to stimulate PBMC. On roughly day 10 of culture, CD4+ T cells were separated out. According to the study, vaccine recipients showed no prior SARS-CoV-2 infection and negative nucleocapsid antibodies. The table came from immunoSEQ multiplex PCR; TCRdb's copy has only in-frame clones and leaves some out. The sample has roughly 21,000 clones, over 65% seen once. The source material was CD4+ T cells from PBMCs cultured with HCoV-NL63 spike peptides, sampled before COVID-19 vaccination. These receptors were taken from a human donor who received a COVID-19 vaccine.

The chain links TRBV6-5 to TRBJ2-7; 9 nucleotides align to TRBD1. This CDR3 is 12 amino acids long. CDR1 and CDR2 from the germline V gene are MNHEY and SVGAGI. V lost 6 bases, J lost 6 bases, and 3 bases stayed unmatched. The chain's CDR3 is CASSRDRAEQYF. CDR3 nucleotides: TGTGCCAGCAGCAGGGACAGGGCCGAGCAGTACTTC.

The chain carries TRBV19 and TRBJ1-5; maybe TRBD1 (6 bases). The germline V and J ends were trimmed by 0 bases and 11 bases, with 14 bases remaining between them. This CDR3 spans 14 amino acids. Germline V CDR1 and CDR2: LNHDA, SQIVND (reference sequence). CDR3 sequence: CASSIDPTGGSQHF. CDR3 DNA: TGTGCCAGTAGTATAGACCCGACAGGAGGGTCCCAGCATTTT.

The V gene is TRBV23-1, the J gene TRBJ1-5; 9 nucleotides agree with TRBD1. TRBV23-1 is an ORF, and what it does is uncertain. This CDR3 has 15 residues. The V gene end was trimmed by 3 bases and the J gene end by 7 bases; junction bases not matched to a gene: 7. CDR3 residues: CASSHNRGLRQPQHF. The CDR3 nucleotides are TGCGCCAGCAGTCATAACAGGGGGCTCAGACAGCCCCAGCATTTT.

The chain carries TRBV14 and TRBJ2-5; the match to TRBD2 covers 10 bases. This CDR3 comprises 17 residues. Germline loops: CDR1 SGHDN, CDR2 FVKESK. V lost 2 bases and J lost 2; bases outside the gene matches: 8. The CDR3 protein is CASSQLAGDPKQETQYF. The CDR3 coding sequence is TGTGCCAGCAGCCAACTAGCGGGGGACCCAAAGCAAGAGACCCAGTACTTC.

The chain combines TRBV4-2 with TRBJ1-5; 7 nucleotides align to TRBD1. Unmatched junction bases numbered 6, after V lost 3 bases and J lost 4 bases. CDR3 length equals 15 residues. Germline lookup yields CDR1 LGHNA and CDR2 YNFKEQ. The CDR3: CASSHEGQINQPQHF. The CDR3 nucleotides read TGTGCCAGCAGCCACGAGGGACAGATAAATCAGCCCCAGCATTTT.